Sequencing of this T cell receptor beta chain was carried out in a study of cytomegalovirus exposure and HLA in healthy donors. Notes on the study in general: There were a few CMV-associated chains whose specificity for CMV antigens was confirmed in vitro. The authors later linked a missense DCLRE1C variant to TCR beta V- and J-gene trimming.

This PCR relied on a set of 60 Vbeta primers and 13 Jbeta primers. TCRdb's table, derived via immunoSEQ multiplex PCR, lists solely in-frame clones and lacks some. The sample has over 75,000 clones, less than 80% seen once. The germline V and J ends were trimmed by 5 bases and 4 bases, with 14 bases remaining between them. The germline gives CDR1 MNHNS, CDR2 SASEGT. The CDR3 consists of 14 residues. It was healthy bone marrow donors who served as donors. This clone has just one count. The antigen remains undetermined. The TCR originated in a young man in good health and CMV-seronegative. Material: PBMCs. This chain uses TRBV6-1 with TRBJ1-1; D possibly corresponds to TRBD1 (6 bases). The CDR3 here is CASSNRESSTEAFF. The CDR3, as DNA: TGTGCCAGCAGTAACAGGGAGAGTAGCACTGAAGCTTTCTTT.